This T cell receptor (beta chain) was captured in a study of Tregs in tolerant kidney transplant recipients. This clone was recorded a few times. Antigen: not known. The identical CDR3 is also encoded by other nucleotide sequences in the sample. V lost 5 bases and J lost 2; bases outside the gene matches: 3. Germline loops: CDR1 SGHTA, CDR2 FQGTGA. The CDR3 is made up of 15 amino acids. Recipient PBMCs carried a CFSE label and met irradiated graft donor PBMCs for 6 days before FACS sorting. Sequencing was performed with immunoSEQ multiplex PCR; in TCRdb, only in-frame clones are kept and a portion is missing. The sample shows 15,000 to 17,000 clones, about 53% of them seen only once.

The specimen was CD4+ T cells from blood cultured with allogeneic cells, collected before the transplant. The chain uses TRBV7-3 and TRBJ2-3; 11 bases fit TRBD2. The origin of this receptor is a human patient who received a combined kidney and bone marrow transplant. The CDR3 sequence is CASSRLAGYTDTQYF. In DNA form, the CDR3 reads TGTGCCAGCAGCCGACTAGCGGGATACACAGATACGCAGTATTTT.